Listed below are T cell receptor beta chains from one sample, sequenced in a study of blood T cell repertoires in COVID-19. Here immunoSEQ multiplex PCR was the method, and the copy in TCRdb shows in-frame clones only, minus some. The sample records hundreds of thousands of clones, around 91% being singletons. Sample: PBMCs or T cells enriched from blood (not recorded which). These receptors all come from a woman younger than 30 with acute COVID-19. CDR3s include the opening cysteine and the closing phenylalanine or tryptophan. The order of the fields is V gene, D gene, J gene, clone size, CDR3 protein, CDR3 DNA. A D gene is named only where the DNA matches it firmly. The listing skips clone size in some rows; elsewhere it reads once, few, many or a size class.

>TRBV7-3|TRBD2|TRBJ2-1|.
CASSPRTSGRAMTYNEQFF
TGTGCCAGCAGCCCCAGGACTAGCGGGAGGGCCATGACCTACAATGAGCAGTTCTTC
>TRBV7-3|.|TRBJ1-2|.
CASSLAGSYGYTF
TGTGCCAGCAGCTTGGCAGGCAGCTATGGCTACACCTTC
>TRBV2|.|TRBJ2-5|once
CASRESGETQYF
TGTGCCAGCAGGGAGAGCGGTGAGACCCAGTACTTC
>TRBV9|.|TRBJ2-3|.
CASSAGDTQYF
TGTGCCAGCAGCGCCGGAGATACGCAGTATTTT
>TRBV5-1|TRBD1|TRBJ1-2|.
CASSLEAGGGYTF
TGCGCCAGCAGCTTAGAAGCAGGGGGTGGCTACACCTTC
>TRBV5-1|TRBD2|TRBJ2-3|.
CASTLGSSGSGHTQYF
TGCGCCAGCACCCTGGGGTCTAGCGGGAGCGGCCATACGCAGTATTTT
>TRBV28|TRBD1|TRBJ1-2|.
CASSSTGVRYGYTF
TGTGCCAGCAGTTCCACAGGGGTGAGGTATGGCTACACCTTC
>TRBV27|.|TRBJ2-1|.
CASSRRNEQFF
TGTGCCAGCAGCAGGCGAAATGAGCAGTTCTTC
>TRBV30|.|TRBJ2-2|.
CAWSGAATNTGELFF
TGTGCCTGGAGTGGAGCTGCAACGAACACCGGGGAGCTGTTTTTT
>TRBV28|TRBD1|TRBJ1-1|.
CASRLQGINTEAFF
TGTGCCAGCAGACTACAGGGGATTAACACTGAAGCTTTCTTT
>TRBV27|TRBD2|TRBJ2-1|.
CASQPQRLAGPNNEQFF
TGTGCCAGCCAACCCCAAAGACTAGCGGGACCGAACAATGAGCAGTTCTTC
>TRBV12-3/TRBV12-4|.|TRBJ1-5|.
CASSLSDQPQHF
TGTGCCAGCAGTTTATCCGATCAGCCCCAGCATTTT
>TRBV6-5|TRBD2|TRBJ2-1|once
CASSLTIAGGYNEQFF
TGTGCCAGCAGTTTAACCATAGCGGGAGGCTACAATGAGCAGTTCTTC
>TRBV14|TRBD1|TRBJ1-6|.
CASSQAPPGGWNSPLHF
TGTGCCAGCAGCCAAGCCCCGCCAGGGGGATGGAATTCACCCCTCCACTTT
>TRBV28|.|TRBJ2-2|.
CASSLSPAGTGELFF
TGTGCCAGCAGTTTATCGCCAGCGGGCACCGGGGAGCTGTTTTTT
>TRBV6-5|TRBD1|TRBJ1-2|.
CASSLRQGTSGYTF
TGTGCCAGCAGTCTCCGACAGGGAACCTCTGGCTACACCTTC
>TRBV5-1|TRBD2|TRBJ2-1|once
CASSLDAGENYNEQFF
TGCGCCAGCAGCTTGGACGCGGGAGAGAACTACAATGAGCAGTTCTTC
>TRBV28|.|TRBJ1-2|.
CASSPWSVHLYGYTF
TGTGCCAGCAGTCCCTGGTCGGTGCACCTCTATGGCTACACCTTC
>TRBV2|.|TRBJ1-5|.
CASSEVGEDQPQHF
TGTGCCAGCAGTGAAGTGGGAGAGGATCAGCCCCAGCATTTT
>TRBV6-5|TRBD1|TRBJ1-2|.
CASTPRRGSGYTF
TGTGCCAGCACCCCTCGCAGGGGGAGCGGCTACACCTTC
>TRBV28|TRBD1|TRBJ1-5|once
CASSFGTGGRNQPQHF
TGTGCCAGCAGTTTTGGGACAGGGGGTCGGAATCAGCCCCAGCATTTT
>TRBV18|TRBD1|TRBJ1-2|.
CASSPSADRFDGYTF
TGTGCCAGCTCACCGTCTGCGGACAGGTTTGATGGCTACACCTTC
>TRBV11-2|.|TRBJ2-7|once
CASSLSGSYEQYF
TGTGCCAGCAGCTTATCGGGGTCCTACGAGCAGTACTTC
>TRBV5-1|.|TRBJ2-5|.
CASSTGNSGQETQYF
TGCGCCAGCAGTACGGGAAATAGCGGCCAAGAGACCCAGTACTTC
>TRBV28|.|TRBJ1-2|few
CASSLKQPYGYTF
TGTGCCAGCAGTTTAAAACAGCCTTATGGCTACACCTTC
>TRBV19|TRBD1|TRBJ1-1|once
CASSIPLDRGEFSEAFF
TGTGCCAGTAGTATTCCACTAGACAGGGGGGAGTTCTCTGAAGCTTTCTTT
>TRBV7-3|TRBD2|TRBJ2-2|.
CASSPLGERESTGELFF
TGTGCCAGCAGCCCCCTGGGGGAGCGGGAGAGCACCGGGGAGCTGTTTTTT
>TRBV5-1|TRBD1|TRBJ1-5|once
CASSLMGQGGQPQHF
TGCGCCAGCAGCTTGATGGGACAGGGCGGTCAGCCCCAGCATTTT
>TRBV13|TRBD1|TRBJ2-2|once
CASSLMGQGYTGELFF
TGTGCCAGCAGCTTAATGGGACAGGGCTACACCGGGGAGCTGTTTTTT
>TRBV28|.|TRBJ1-2|.
CASFSTGTYGYTF
TGTGCCAGTTTTTCCACAGGGACCTATGGCTACACCTTC
>TRBV2|TRBD2|TRBJ2-1|.
CASSEAGGPYNEQFF
TGTGCCAGCAGTGAGGCGGGAGGGCCCTACAATGAGCAGTTCTTC
>TRBV10-3|TRBD2|TRBJ2-7|once
CAISEWSSGALGTYEQYF
TGTGCCATCAGTGAGTGGAGTAGCGGGGCGTTAGGCACCTACGAGCAGTACTTC
>TRBV7-3|TRBD2|TRBJ2-1|once
CASSFTGTSGTLEQFF
TGTGCCAGCAGCTTTACCGGGACTAGCGGGACCCTTGAGCAGTTCTTC
>TRBV25-1|.|TRBJ2-6|.
CASSVQGPGANVLTF
TGTGCCAGCAGTGTACAGGGACCAGGGGCCAACGTCCTGACTTTC
>TRBV27|TRBD1|TRBJ2-1|.
CASSSETGHYNEQFF
TGTGCCAGCAGTTCCGAGACAGGGCACTACAATGAGCAGTTCTTC
>TRBV9|.|TRBJ2-6|.
CASRSTGHSGANVLTF
TGTGCCAGCAGATCGACGGGACACTCTGGGGCCAACGTCCTGACTTTC
>TRBV5-1|TRBD2|TRBJ2-3|.
CASSFPLAGETDTQYF
TGCGCCAGCAGCTTTCCCCTAGCGGGAGAGACAGATACGCAGTATTTT
>TRBV5-4|.|TRBJ2-1|.
CASSLSGGAYNEQFF
TGTGCCAGCAGCTTATCTGGGGGCGCCTACAATGAGCAGTTCTTC
>TRBV13|.|TRBJ2-2|.
CASSLAPDRANTGELFF
TGTGCCAGCAGCTTAGCCCCCGACAGAGCGAACACCGGGGAGCTGTTTTTT
>TRBV20-1|TRBD1|TRBJ1-4|.
CSASTLEGARREKLFF
TGCAGTGCTAGTACATTGGAGGGGGCGCGGAGAGAAAAACTGTTTTTT
>TRBV4-1|.|TRBJ2-7|.
CASSQEGTPFYEQYF
TGCGCCAGCAGCCAAGAGGGGACACCTTTTTACGAGCAGTACTTC
>TRBV18|.|TRBJ1-4|.
CASSPSLNEKLFF
TGTGCCAGCTCACCTTCTTTAAATGAAAAACTGTTTTTT
>TRBV5-5|TRBD1|TRBJ2-3|.
CASSVDRGYSTDTQYF
TGTGCCAGCAGCGTTGACAGGGGCTATAGCACAGATACGCAGTATTTT
>TRBV25-1|TRBD1|TRBJ1-6|.
CASSESTGGGSPLHF
TGTGCCAGCAGTGAATCGACAGGGGGCGGTTCACCCCTCCACTTT
>TRBV5-1|TRBD1|TRBJ2-7|.
CASSLGGQGSYEQYF
TGCGCCAGCAGCCTAGGGGGACAGGGGTCCTACGAGCAGTACTTC
>TRBV9|.|TRBJ2-1|once
CASSGRGRSYNEQFF
TGTGCCAGCAGCGGGCGGGGCCGCTCCTACAATGAGCAGTTCTTC
>TRBV5-8|TRBD2|TRBJ2-1|few
CASSLEGSSGSNEQFF
TGTGCCAGCAGCTTGGAAGGCTCTAGCGGATCTAATGAGCAGTTCTTC
>TRBV10-3|TRBD1|TRBJ1-2|.
CAISDGTGGYGYTF
TGTGCCATCAGTGATGGGACAGGCGGCTATGGCTACACCTTC